The text below deals with one T cell receptor (beta chain). Antigen: not known. This specimen belongs to a study of shared clonotypes between healthy human individuals. Broader study findings: Sampling involved blood alone; tissue repertoires likely differ.

Clones were read by immunoSEQ multiplex PCR, and TCRdb kept only the in-frame ones, dropping some. Found here are about 660,000 clones, around 67% of them singletons; the top ten hold 1.5% to 2%. This CDR3 is built from 16 residues. Trimming shortened V by 1 base and J by 7 bases, and 17 bases separated the two germline ends. Germline assignment: CDR1 MNHEY and CDR2 SVGAGI. The chain has TRBV6-5 and TRBJ2-1, with D perhaps being TRBD1 or TRBD2 (5 bases each). The material sequenced was memory CD4+ T cells sorted from blood. Sample subset: CD45RA-negative fraction. The sequence was obtained from a woman aged 25-40 years in good health. The CDR3 bases are TGTGCCAGCAGTTACTACCCCCGGGACGGGGAGAATGAGCAGTTCTTC. Residues: CASSYYPRDGENEQFF.